This is a list of T cell receptor beta chains from one sample in a study of blood T cell repertoires in COVID-19. The table came from immunoSEQ multiplex PCR; TCRdb's copy has only in-frame clones and leaves some out. This table holds around 240,000 clones, approximately 83% found once. Sample: peripheral blood. The origin of the receptors is a woman in her thirties who had recovered from COVID-19. The CDR3 runs from the conserved cysteine through the conserved F or W. A D gene is named only where the DNA matches it firmly. Clone size is given for some rows only: seen once, a few or many times, or a class if the clone is expanded.

D gene | J gene | V gene | CDR3 length | clone size | CDR3 DNA | CDR3 protein
. | TRBJ2-7 | TRBV5-4 | 16 | . | TGTGCCAGCAGCTTTTCTCTGAGCGCCCCCGGGAACGAGCAGTACTTC | CASSFSLSAPGNEQYF
. | TRBJ1-3 | TRBV3-1/TRBV3-2 | 16 | . | TGTGCCAGCAGCCAAGATTTAGTAGGGGTCGGGAACACCATATATTTT | CASSQDLVGVGNTIYF
. | TRBJ1-2 | TRBV5-6 | 11 | few | TGTGCCAGCAGCTCATCAAGGACAGAGACCTTC | CASSSSRTETF
TRBD2 | TRBJ2-5 | TRBV7-2 | 14 | . | TGTGCCAGCAGCTCAGCGGGGCCCCAAGAGACCCAGTACTTC | CASSSAGPQETQYF
. | TRBJ2-7 | TRBV7-2 | 16 | . | TGTGCCAGCAGCGCACTGGGGGGGCGACTTCTTTACGAGCAGTACTTC | CASSALGGRLLYEQYF
TRBD1 | TRBJ1-2 | TRBV6-2/TRBV6-3 | 16 | . | TGTGCCAGCAGTACCACAGGGGGCGCGACTAACTATGGCTACACCTTC | CASSTTGGATNYGYTF
TRBD2 | TRBJ2-1 | TRBV7-2 | 16 | . | TGTGCCAGCAGCTTTCCCGGCGGGGGATCCTACAATGAGCAGTTCTTC | CASSFPGGGSYNEQFF
TRBD2 | TRBJ2-5 | TRBV9 | 15 | few | TGTGCCAGCAGCGTAGGCGGGGGGCCCGGGGAGACCCAGTACTTC | CASSVGGGPGETQYF
. | TRBJ2-5 | TRBV20-1 | 10 | once | TGCAGTGCCGCCCGGGAGACCCAGTACTTC | CSAARETQYF
. | TRBJ1-1 | TRBV29-1 | 13 | . | TGCAGCGTCCCTCGGGGAGGGTGGCAAGAAGCTTTCTTT | CSVPRGGWQEAFF
. | TRBJ2-5 | TRBV11-2 | 14 | few | TGTGCCAGCAGCTTAGAAAGCGGGCGGGGGACCCAGTACTTC | CASSLESGRGTQYF
. | TRBJ2-7 | TRBV15 | 16 | . | TGTGCCACCAGCAGAGATCGAGGACCGACAGCCTACGAGCAGTACTTC | CATSRDRGPTAYEQYF
TRBD1 | TRBJ2-1 | TRBV6-6 | 16 | . | TGTGCCAGCAGTTACACGGGGACAGAAGACTACAATGAGCAGTTCTTC | CASSYTGTEDYNEQFF
TRBD1 | TRBJ1-6 | TRBV19 | 16 | . | TGTGCCAGTAGTATAGGGACAGGGGGCGATAATTCACCCCTCCACTTT | CASSIGTGGDNSPLHF
TRBD1 | TRBJ2-7 | TRBV5-1 | 14 | . | TGCGCCAGCAGCTCGACAGGGGGATCCTACGAGCAGTACTTC | CASSSTGGSYEQYF
TRBD1 | TRBJ1-6 | TRBV7-9 | 16 | . | TGTGCCAGCAGCACAAAAGCAGGGGGAGCCAATTCACCCCTCCACTTT | CASSTKAGGANSPLHF
. | TRBJ1-5 | TRBV19 | 14 | . | TGTGCCAGTAGTATCCAGGGTTTCAATCAGCCCCAGCATTTT | CASSIQGFNQPQHF
TRBD1 | TRBJ2-7 | TRBV2 | 15 | . | TGTGCCAGCAGCGAGATTGGGGACAGAAGCTACGAGCAGTACTTC | CASSEIGDRSYEQYF
TRBD1 | TRBJ1-1 | TRBV5-1 | 12 | once | TGCGCCAGCAGCCGCGGGACAGATGAAGCTTTCTTT | CASSRGTDEAFF
TRBD1 | TRBJ1-2 | TRBV18 | 16 | . | TGTGCCAGCTCACCGTCCGGGACAGTGAATCCCTATGGCTACACCTTC | CASSPSGTVNPYGYTF
. | TRBJ2-3 | TRBV4-3 | 16 | once | TGCGCCAGCAGCCAAGATCGGGACTTCGAAGGAGATACGCAGTATTTT | CASSQDRDFEGDTQYF
TRBD1 | TRBJ2-4 | TRBV6-2/TRBV6-3 | 16 | . | TGTGCCAGCAGTTACGCAGGAGGACAGGGGAAAAACATTCAGTACTTC | CASSYAGGQGKNIQYF
TRBD2 | TRBJ2-7 | TRBV15 | 13 | . | TGTGCCACCAGCACCGGGACTAGCTACGAGCAGTACTTC | CATSTGTSYEQYF
. | TRBJ2-7 | TRBV19 | 16 | . | TGTGCCAGTAGGAGGGAGTCGTCGGATCGCGACTACGAGCAGTACTTC | CASRRESSDRDYEQYF
TRBD1 | TRBJ2-7 | TRBV30 | 12 | . | TGTGCCTGGGACAGGGACTCCTACGAGCAGTACTTC | CAWDRDSYEQYF
. | TRBJ1-2 | TRBV9 | 14 | . | TGTGCCAGCAGCCCCACCGGACAGAACTATGGCTACACCTTC | CASSPTGQNYGYTF
TRBD2 | TRBJ2-2 | TRBV15 | 15 | . | TGTGCCACCAGCAGTAGACTAGCGGGGACCGGGGAGCTGTTTTTT | CATSSRLAGTGELFF
. | TRBJ1-2 | TRBV3-1/TRBV3-2 | 13 | . | TGTGCCAGCAGCCAAGCGGCTAACTATGGCTACACCTTC | CASSQAANYGYTF
TRBD2 | TRBJ2-2 | TRBV10-3 | 15 | . | TGTGCCATCGGGGATCTGTCGGGGGGGACCGGGGAGCTGTTTTTT | CAIGDLSGGTGELFF
. | TRBJ2-5 | TRBV7-9 | 17 | . | TGTGCCAGCAGCTTAGTCCTAGACTCAGGGTTTGGAGAGACCCAGTACTTC | CASSLVLDSGFGETQYF
TRBD2 | TRBJ2-3 | TRBV2 | 16 | . | TGTGCCAGCAGTGGCGGACTAGCGGGGGAGCTTGACCTTCTGTATTTT | CASSGGLAGELDLLYF
TRBD2 | TRBJ2-3 | TRBV3-1/TRBV3-2 | 16 | . | TGTGCCAGCAGCCAACTAGCGGGTGGGTACACAGATACGCAGTATTTT | CASSQLAGGYTDTQYF
TRBD2 | TRBJ2-3 | TRBV27 | 14 | . | TGTGCCAGCAGTTTAGCGGGGGGGCGTGATACGCAGTATTTT | CASSLAGGRDTQYF
TRBD1 | TRBJ2-3 | TRBV3-1/TRBV3-2 | 14 | few | TGTGCCAGCAGCCAACAGGGGGCTGCAGATACGCAGTATTTT | CASSQQGAADTQYF
TRBD1 | TRBJ2-1 | TRBV11-1 | 12 | . | TGTGCCAGCAGCGATAGGGGGGACAGGGAGTTCTTC | CASSDRGDREFF
TRBD1 | TRBJ2-5 | TRBV6-6 | 15 | . | TGTGCCAGCAGTTACCCGACAGGGGGTAGGGAGACCCAGTACTTC | CASSYPTGGRETQYF
TRBD2 | TRBJ2-7 | TRBV7-2 | 17 | . | TGTGCCAGCAGCTCACCGGGACTAGCGGATAGCTCCTACGAGCAGTACTTC | CASSSPGLADSSYEQYF
TRBD2 | TRBJ2-7 | TRBV6-2/TRBV6-3 | 16 | once | TGTGCCAGCAGTTACCCGTCTGCTGGCGGGGGCTACGAGCAGTACTTC | CASSYPSAGGGYEQYF
. | TRBJ1-1 | TRBV18 | 15 | once | TGTGCCAGCTCACCGGTGGGGGGTATGAACACTGAAGCTTTCTTT | CASSPVGGMNTEAFF
. | TRBJ1-4 | TRBV4-1 | 15 | . | TGCGCCAGCAGCAAACTACTCCTCCGGTCCGAAAAACTGTTTTTT | CASSKLLLRSEKLFF
TRBD1 | TRBJ1-1 | TRBV7-3 | 13 | . | TGTGCCAGCAGCTTAGACAGGGCCACTGAAGCTTTCTTT | CASSLDRATEAFF
TRBD1 | TRBJ2-7 | TRBV7-6 | 14 | . | TGTGCCAGCAGCTTAGGAGGACAGGGGATAGAGCAGTACTTC | CASSLGGQGIEQYF
TRBD1 | TRBJ1-5 | TRBV19 | 14 | few | TGTGCCAGTAGTCACAAGGGGGCAGGTCAGCCCCAGCATTTT | CASSHKGAGQPQHF
TRBD1 | TRBJ2-7 | TRBV10-2 | 15 | . | TGCGCCAGCAGTACCGGGACAGGGGGCCCCTACGAGCAGTACTTC | CASSTGTGGPYEQYF
TRBD2 | TRBJ2-1 | TRBV5-1 | 16 | . | TGCGCCAGCAGCAAGAGTAGCGGGGCCCGATACAATGAGCAGTTCTTC | CASSKSSGARYNEQFF
. | TRBJ2-2 | TRBV2 | 13 | . | TGTGCCAGCAGTGAAAGACATACCGGGGAGCTGTTTTTT | CASSERHTGELFF
TRBD1 | TRBJ1-1 | TRBV15 | 14 | . | TGTGCCACCAGCCCACTACAGGGGATTAGTGAAGCTTTCTTT | CATSPLQGISEAFF
. | TRBJ1-3 | TRBV30 | 16 | . | TGTGCCTGGAGTCGGGGGGGACGGCCCTCTGGAAACACCATATATTTT | CAWSRGGRPSGNTIYF
TRBD2 | TRBJ2-5 | TRBV18 | 15 | once | TGTGCCAGCTCACACCCGGGAGGACAACAAGAGACCCAGTACTTC | CASSHPGGQQETQYF
. | TRBJ1-2 | TRBV12-3/TRBV12-4 | 11 | . | TGTGCCAGCAGTACGACAGCTAACTACACCTTC | CASSTTANYTF
TRBD2 | TRBJ2-1 | TRBV9 | 19 | . | TGTGCCAGCAGCGTAGATTTCCCTAGCGGGGGCAGCTCCTACAATGAGCAGTTCTTC | CASSVDFPSGGSSYNEQFF
TRBD1 | TRBJ1-2 | TRBV3-1/TRBV3-2 | 14 | . | TGTGCCAGCAGCACGGGACAGGGACTCTCTGGCTACACCTTC | CASSTGQGLSGYTF
. | TRBJ2-1 | TRBV19 | 19 | . | TGTGCCAGTAGTATAGCCTCCGCGGACAGCAAGAGGTTGGCCAATGAGCAGTTCTTC | CASSIASADSKRLANEQFF
. | TRBJ2-1 | TRBV13 | 13 | . | TGTGCCAGCAGCTCGCGGGGTTTCGATGAGCAGTTCTTC | CASSSRGFDEQFF
. | TRBJ2-6 | TRBV3-1/TRBV3-2 | 18 | . | TGTGCCAGCAGCCGTAAGGAGGGCTGGGGAACTGGGGCCAACGTCCTGACTTTC | CASSRKEGWGTGANVLTF